This record covers a single TCR beta chain. At one end the junction does not follow the germline gene, possibly because of a read error. This sample was taken from a study of CD8+CD57+ T cells in acquired aplastic anemia. The CDR3 sequence is 16 residues long. CDR1 and CDR2 from the germline V gene are LGHNA and YNFKEQ. The TCR beta profiling, which covered VDJ combination and CDR3 sequence, was carried out using genomic DNA as the template. MiXCR, applied by TCRdb to the reads, yields one record per CDR3 protein. The profile shows roughly 38,000 distinct CDR3 sequences, 76% of them singletons. The chain couples TRBV4-2 to TRBJ2-1; perhaps TRBD2 as D (6 bases). The sequence was obtained from a human donor in good health, serving as a control. Source material: sorted CD4+, CD8+, or CD8+CD57+ T cells (not recorded which) from PBMCs. The CDR3 coding sequence is TGTGCTAGCAGCCAAGAGGATACGGGGAGGCTGGATGAGCAGTTCTTC. Its protein is CASSQEDTGRLDEQFF.